The T cell receptor (beta chain) described here comes from a study of Ad26.COV2.S vaccination and SARS-CoV-2 variants. The wider study: Participant was drawn from the COV1001 Ad26.COV2.S trial arm. The vaccine Ad26.COV2.S was put into the muscle once, or twice with 56 days between.

Assay: immunoSEQ multiplex PCR; the TCRdb copy retains only in-frame clones and omits some. Among about 400,000 clones listed, roughly 85% were seen once. General study findings and limits: Spike-specific TCR breadth ran higher among vaccine recipients than placebo recipients. It is possible that the TCR breadth and depth analyses underestimated the total T cell responses.

Worth noting for this clone: Its antigen is unidentified.

Treatment indicated: around 19 received Ad26.COV2.S at low or high dose, single or two shots; about 5 received placebo; per-sample allocation not given. At day 63 after the first vaccine or placebo injection, samples were drawn. The CDR3 contains 14 residues. The V end lost 7 bases, the J end lost 5 bases, and 18 bases lay between the germline ends. Germline V gives CDR1 SGHAT, CDR2 FQNNGV. This TCR came from a person aged 18 to 65 who received the Ad26.COV2.S COVID-19 vaccine or a placebo. The V and J genes are TRBV11-2 and TRBJ2-7; possibly TRBD2 for D (5 bases). This material consisted of peripheral blood, taken in a trial of Ad26.COV2.S vaccine versus placebo. CDR3 region: CASTRGLGSHEQYF. CDR3 nucleotides: TGTGCCAGCACCCGAGGACTTGGATCTCACGAGCAGTACTTC.